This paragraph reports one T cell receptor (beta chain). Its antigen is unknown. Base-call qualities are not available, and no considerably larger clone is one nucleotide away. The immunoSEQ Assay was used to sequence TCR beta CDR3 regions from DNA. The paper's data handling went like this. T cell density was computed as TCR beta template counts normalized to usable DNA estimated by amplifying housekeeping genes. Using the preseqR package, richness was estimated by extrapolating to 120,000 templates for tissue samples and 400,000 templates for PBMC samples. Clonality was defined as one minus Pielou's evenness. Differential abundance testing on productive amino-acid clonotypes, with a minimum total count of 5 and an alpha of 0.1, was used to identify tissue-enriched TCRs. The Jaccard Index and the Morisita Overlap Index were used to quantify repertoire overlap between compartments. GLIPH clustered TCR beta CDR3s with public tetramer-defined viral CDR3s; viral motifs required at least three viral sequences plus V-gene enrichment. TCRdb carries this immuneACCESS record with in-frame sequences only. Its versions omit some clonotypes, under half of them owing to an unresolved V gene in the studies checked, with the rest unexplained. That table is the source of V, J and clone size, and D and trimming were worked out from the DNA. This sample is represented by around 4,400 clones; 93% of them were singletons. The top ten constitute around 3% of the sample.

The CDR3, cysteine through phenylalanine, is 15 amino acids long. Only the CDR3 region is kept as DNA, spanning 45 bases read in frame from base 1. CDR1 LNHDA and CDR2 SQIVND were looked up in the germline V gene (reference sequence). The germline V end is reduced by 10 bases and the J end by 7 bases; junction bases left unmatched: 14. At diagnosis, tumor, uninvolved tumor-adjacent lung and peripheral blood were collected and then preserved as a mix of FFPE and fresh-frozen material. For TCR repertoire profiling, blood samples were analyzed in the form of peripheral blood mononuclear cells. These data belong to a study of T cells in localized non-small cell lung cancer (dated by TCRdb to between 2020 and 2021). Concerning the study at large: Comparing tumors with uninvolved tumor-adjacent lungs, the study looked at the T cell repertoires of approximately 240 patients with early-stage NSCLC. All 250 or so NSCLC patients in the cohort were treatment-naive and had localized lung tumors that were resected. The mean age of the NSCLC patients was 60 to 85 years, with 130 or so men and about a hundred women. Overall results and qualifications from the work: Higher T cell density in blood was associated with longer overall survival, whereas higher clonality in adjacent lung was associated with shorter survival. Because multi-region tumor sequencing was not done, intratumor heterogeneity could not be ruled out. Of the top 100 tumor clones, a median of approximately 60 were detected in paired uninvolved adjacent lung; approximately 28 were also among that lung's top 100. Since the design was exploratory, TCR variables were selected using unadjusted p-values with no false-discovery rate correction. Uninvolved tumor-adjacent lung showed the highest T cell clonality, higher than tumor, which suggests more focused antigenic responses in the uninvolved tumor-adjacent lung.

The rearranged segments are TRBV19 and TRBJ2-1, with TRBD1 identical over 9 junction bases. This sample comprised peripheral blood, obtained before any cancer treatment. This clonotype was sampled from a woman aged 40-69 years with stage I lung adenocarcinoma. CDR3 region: CATLSGTGWVNEQFF. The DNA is TGTGCCACTCTTTCCGGGACAGGGTGGGTTAATGAGCAGTTCTTC.